This T cell receptor (beta chain) was profiled in a study of early T cells in non-severe SARS-CoV-2 infection. Germline lookup yields CDR1 SEHNR and CDR2 FQNEAQ (reference sequence). V was pared by 5 bases and J by 6 bases, with 23 bases between. This CDR3 contains 18 residues. TCRdb processed the 5' RACE reads anew with MiXCR; each CDR3 protein has one entry. Of about 77,000 distinct CDR3 sequences in the sample, about 16% were seen once. This sequence was found in an adult who was a healthcare worker with PCR-confirmed SARS-CoV-2 infection or an uninfected control (not recorded which). The gene calls are TRBV7-9 and TRBJ1-6, with D possibly being TRBD1 (5 bases). Sequencing used whole blood. CDR3 sequence: CASSPVQSGRSANSPLHF. DNA of the CDR3: TGTGCCAGCAGCCCCGTTCAATCAGGGCGAAGTGCTAATTCACCCCTCCACTTT.